These T cell receptor beta chains were read from a single sample in a study of radiation and T cells in renal cell carcinoma. Profiling relied on immunoSEQ multiplex PCR, and the TCRdb table lists in-frame clones only, not all of them. The sample has 100,000 to 150,000 clones, around 81% seen once. The sequencing used blood, collected from a patient whose treatment included radiotherapy and nephrectomy. These TCRs come from a man aged 50-60 years with renal cell carcinoma. Both conserved end residues are part of each CDR3. Each record gives: J gene, V gene, D gene, clone size, CDR3 DNA, CDR3 protein. A D gene is named only where the DNA matches it firmly. Only some rows state a clone size, as once, few, many or a class for expanded clones.

TRBJ1-1,TRBV7-3,TRBD1,-,TGTGCCAGCAGCAACACTAATCCCGGGACAGGGGGCACTGAAGCTTTCTTT,CASSNTNPGTGGTEAFF
TRBJ1-3,TRBV5-1,-,-,TGCGCCAGCAGCTTGGTGCCGGCCTCTGGAAACACCATATATTTT,CASSLVPASGNTIYF
TRBJ2-7,TRBV2,TRBD2,-,TGTGCCAGCAGTGAAGGCGAGGGAGGGTACGAGCAGTACTTC,CASSEGEGGYEQYF
TRBJ2-7,TRBV5-6,-,-,TGTGCCAGCAGCTCCGCCTCTAGTTTGCAGTACTTC,CASSSASSLQYF
TRBJ2-3,TRBV7-2,-,-,TGTGCCAGCAGCTCCGGGGCTAGCTGGAGTACAGATACGCAGTATTTT,CASSSGASWSTDTQYF
TRBJ2-5,TRBV30,-,-,TGTGCCTGGGCAACTGTCGGGGGGCGGGAGACCCAGTACTTC,CAWATVGGRETQYF
TRBJ1-6,TRBV4-2,-,-,TGTGCCAGCAGCCAAGTGGGGGATAATTCACCCCTCCACTTT,CASSQVGDNSPLHF
TRBJ2-1,TRBV30,TRBD2,-,TGTGCCTGTTTGACTAGCGGAGCCTACAATGAGCAGTTCTTC,CACLTSGAYNEQFF
TRBJ2-3,TRBV9,-,-,TGTGCCAGCAGCGAGCAGACAGACCCCGATACGCAGTATTTT,CASSEQTDPDTQYF
TRBJ1-3,TRBV6-1,TRBD1,-,TGTGCCAGCAGTGCCTCGCCGGGACAGGGACGAAACACCATATATTTT,CASSASPGQGRNTIYF
TRBJ2-3,TRBV11-1,TRBD2,-,TGTGCCAGCAGCTTGGGACTAGCGGGATCTTCGCAGTATTTT,CASSLGLAGSSQYF
TRBJ2-1,TRBV5-1,TRBD2,-,TGCGCCAGCACCCCGGGCGGGGGTTACAATGAGCAGTTCTTC,CASTPGGGYNEQFF
TRBJ2-3,TRBV27,-,-,TGTGCCAGCAGTCCCCGAGGGAGCCCAGATACGCAGTATTTT,CASSPRGSPDTQYF
TRBJ2-1,TRBV15,-,-,TGTGCCACCAGCAGAGACGGTGGGAGCTCCTACAATGAGCAGTTCTTC,CATSRDGGSSYNEQFF
TRBJ1-6,TRBV5-4,-,-,TGTGCCAGCAGCTTATTCAACAGGGAGTTCTCACCCCTCCACTTT,CASSLFNREFSPLHF
TRBJ2-7,TRBV7-3,-,-,TGTGCCAGCAGCTTATTGGGGGGAGTGAACCACGAGCAGTACTTC,CASSLLGGVNHEQYF
TRBJ2-5,TRBV9,TRBD1,once,TGTGCCAGCAGCGTAAGTGGTGGACAGGGGGTTTCGGAGACCCAGTACTTC,CASSVSGGQGVSETQYF
TRBJ2-7,TRBV28,TRBD2,-,TGTGCCAGCAGTTCACCCGCGGGGGGATCCTACGAGCAGTACTTC,CASSSPAGGSYEQYF
TRBJ1-2,TRBV28,TRBD1,-,TGTGCCAGCAGGGGGGACAGTAACTATGGCTACACCTTC,CASRGDSNYGYTF
TRBJ1-1,TRBV30,-,few,TGTGCCTGGGGGTTCAACACTGAAGCTTTCTTT,CAWGFNTEAFF
TRBJ1-1,TRBV5-6,-,-,TGTGCCAGCAGCTTGATGGGATTGAGGAACACTGAAGCTTTCTTT,CASSLMGLRNTEAFF
TRBJ2-5,TRBV7-7,-,-,TGTGCTAGCAGCTTAGTCGGGACCCAAGAGACCCAGTACTTC,CASSLVGTQETQYF
TRBJ1-3,TRBV7-2,-,-,TGTGCCAGCAGCTTAGGTCCGAGCTCTGGAAACACCATATATTTT,CASSLGPSSGNTIYF
TRBJ2-7,TRBV4-2,TRBD1,-,TGTGCCAGCAGCCAAAAGCAGGGGGCCTCCTACGAGCAGTACTTC,CASSQKQGASYEQYF
TRBJ2-3,TRBV7-9,-,-,TGTGCCAGCAGCATTACTAGCACAGATACGCAGTATTTT,CASSITSTDTQYF
TRBJ1-6,TRBV6-6,-,few,TGTGCCAGCAGCCCGGGACGGGGGAATTCACCCCTCCACTTT,CASSPGRGNSPLHF
TRBJ2-1,TRBV5-4,TRBD2,-,TGTGCCAGCAGCTTGGGACTAGCGGGGGGGCCAAAGAATGAGCAGTTCTTC,CASSLGLAGGPKNEQFF
TRBJ1-3,TRBV28,-,few,TGTGCCAGCAGTTTTGGGACCGACTTCTCTGGAAACACCATATATTTT,CASSFGTDFSGNTIYF
TRBJ2-7,TRBV19,TRBD1,-,TGTGCCAGTAGTATCGGACAGGGAACCTCCTACGAGCAGTACTTC,CASSIGQGTSYEQYF
TRBJ1-2,TRBV4-3,-,-,TGCGCCAGCAGCCAAGATGGACGGGGAGTCTATGGCTACACCTTC,CASSQDGRGVYGYTF
TRBJ1-2,TRBV5-4,TRBD1,-,TGTGCCAGCAGCTTGCAGACAGGGGGGGATGGCTACACCTTC,CASSLQTGGDGYTF
TRBJ2-1,TRBV7-8,-,-,TGTGCCAGCAGCTTCAGGGTCAATGAGCAGTTCTTC,CASSFRVNEQFF
TRBJ1-2,TRBV14,-,-,TGTGCCAGCAGTCACGGACACCGACTAAGTGAGAATGGCTACACCTTC,CASSHGHRLSENGYTF
TRBJ2-3,TRBV5-1,-,-,TGCGCCAGCAGCTTGTGGACAGATACGCAGTATTTT,CASSLWTDTQYF
TRBJ2-4,TRBV7-8,-,-,TGTGCCAGCAGCATAACCGGTTCAGGGGGACTCAACATTCAGTACTTC,CASSITGSGGLNIQYF
TRBJ2-5,TRBV6-6,-,once,TGTGCCAGCAGTTATGGGGAGACCCAGTACTTC,CASSYGETQYF
TRBJ2-3,TRBV4-2,-,-,TGTGCCAGCAGCCAAGCCCGCGAAGATACGCAGTATTTT,CASSQAREDTQYF
TRBJ2-7,TRBV5-1,TRBD1,-,TGCGCCAGCAGCCTCATTCCTGGGACAGGGAGAGTTTACGAGCAGTACTTC,CASSLIPGTGRVYEQYF
TRBJ2-1,TRBV30,TRBD2,-,TGTGCCTGGACCCTTAGACTAGCGGGGAGCAATGAGCAGTTCTTC,CAWTLRLAGSNEQFF
TRBJ1-5,TRBV7-2,TRBD1,-,TGTGCCAGCAGCGGACAGGCGGATCAGCCCCAGCATTTT,CASSGQADQPQHF
TRBJ1-2,TRBV7-9,TRBD1,-,TGTGCCAGCAGCGCGGGACAGGCCCGCTCCACCTTC,CASSAGQARSTF
TRBJ2-7,TRBV28,-,few,TGTGCCAGCAGGTCCCAGGGGTACTACGAGCAGTACTTC,CASRSQGYYEQYF